This T cell receptor (beta chain) was profiled in a study of CD8 T cells in Susac syndrome. CD8+ and CD4+ T cells from blood underwent TCR beta sequencing, which was carried out in a high-throughput format. Trimming pared 6 bases from V and 2 bases from J, leaving 20 bases between. The CDR3 runs to 16 residues. Germline lookup yields CDR1 DFQATT and CDR2 SNEGSKA (reference sequence). Random hexamers were used to reverse transcribe an amount of 0.5 to 1 ug RNA. A single record per CDR3 protein comes from TCRdb applying MiXCR to the immunoSEQ multiplex PCR reads. Of about 300,000 distinct CDR3 sequences listed, 75% to 90% are singletons.

Sequencing used CD8+ T cells from PBMCs. This TCR derives from a human donor with multiple sclerosis. The chain combines TRBV20-1 with TRBJ1-5; perhaps TRBD1 as D (5 bases). Here the CDR3 DNA reads TGCAGTGCCAATCTAGCAGGGCTTGGGGGCAATCAGCCCCAGCATTTT. The encoded protein is CSANLAGLGGNQPQHF.